What follows describes a single TCR beta chain. The data derive from a study of T cell changes during pregnancy in multiple sclerosis. Assay used: immunoSEQ multiplex PCR; TCRdb lists only in-frame clones, some missing. The repertoire includes tens of thousands of clones, approximately 91% of them detected once, and around 7% sits in the top ten. This sample comprised CD8+ T cells from peripheral blood mononuclear cells, obtained in the third trimester of pregnancy. The receptor's source is a female donor with multiple sclerosis, enrolled in a pregnancy study.

CDR3 DNA sequence: TGTGCCAGCAGTGTTTCACAGGGGCTTGATAATTCACCCCTCCACTTT. Amino acid sequence: CASSVSQGLDNSPLHF. The chain joins TRBV2 to TRBJ1-6; 7 bases are shared with TRBD1. V was clipped by 4 bases and J by 5 bases; unmatched bases: 8. Germline CDR1 SNHLY, CDR2 FYNNEI. This CDR3 is built from 16 residues.